This T cell receptor beta chain was retrieved from a study of shared clonotypes between healthy human individuals. The study, taken as a whole, reports: The genetic and exposure-history diversity represented was limited by few donors. Generally, naive subsets came out with larger estimated richness than memory subsets.

The input for sorted-subset replicate PCRs was around 0.2 ug DNA, some 28,000 T cell genomes. Here immunoSEQ multiplex PCR was the method, and the copy in TCRdb shows in-frame clones only, minus some. There are approximately 100,000 clones in the sample; 68% occur only once, and 24% lies in the top ten. CDR1 and CDR2 (germline): MNHNY, SVGAGI (reference sequence). The CDR3 consists of 14 residues. V trimming: 5 bases; J trimming: 8 bases; junction bases outside the gene matches: 8. With respect to this clone: Its matching antigen is unknown.

The chain recombines TRBV6-6 with TRBJ1-4, with TRBD1 matching over 7 bases. The TCR originated in a woman between 25 and 40 years old in good health. Sequenced: memory CD8+ T cells sorted from blood. Specified subset: CD45RO+ cells pooled with CCR7-negative TemRA cells. CDR3 DNA: TGTGCCAGCAGTAGACAGGGAGGTAGCGAAAAACTGTTTTTT. Translating gives CASSRQGGSEKLFF.